This T cell receptor (beta chain) originates from a study of blood T cells in healthy people across ages. The study, taken as a whole, reports: The authors considered diversity estimates from one million T cells to be underestimates.

Through a sample-barcoded 5' primer and a J-beta primer mix, a second PCR was run for roughly 7 to 11 cycles. MiXCR, run by TCRdb on the 5' RACE reads, gives a single entry per CDR3 protein. The repertoire holds roughly 720,000 distinct CDR3 sequences, with 50% to 65% as singletons. CDR1 is SGHTA, CDR2 FQGNSA, per germline. CDR3 size: 14 residues. Trimming at V came to 1 base and at J to 4 bases, leaving 1 base not matched to a gene. Details on this clonotype: Its antigen is currently unknown.

The V call is TRBV7-2, the J call TRBJ2-4; TRBD2 aligns across 7 bases. The specimen was blood. The sequence came from a man older than 75 in good health. The CDR3 sequence: CASSLGGGKNIQYF. DNA of the CDR3: TGTGCCAGCAGCTTAGGGGGGGGGAAAAACATTCAGTACTTC.